These T cell receptor beta chains were read from a single sample in a study of technical replicates of blood from a handful of donors. Produced via immunoSEQ multiplex PCR; TCRdb's table is partial and in-frame only. The sample consists of some 50,000 clones, approximately 94% of them appearing once. The sample consisted of T cells isolated from PBMCs. These receptor sequences come from a human donor in good health. The CDR3 runs from the conserved cysteine through the conserved F or W. Each record gives: J gene, CDR3 length, clone size, D gene, V gene, CDR3 DNA, CDR3 protein. D genes are given only for firm matches. A row's size may be missing; if present it is once, few, many or a size class.

TRBJ2-5 | 17 | NA | TRBD2 | TRBV15 | TGTGCCATTCCGGGACTAGCGGGGGGTTATGCTCAAGAGACCCAGTACTTC | CAIPGLAGGYAQETQYF
TRBJ1-2 | 12 | NA | NA | TRBV7-3 | TGTGCCAGCAGCTTCGGGACTTATGGCTACACCTTC | CASSFGTYGYTF
TRBJ1-4 | 15 | NA | NA | TRBV11-3 | TGTGCCAGCAGCTTAGATCCCGGGGACTCTGAAAAACTGTTTTTT | CASSLDPGDSEKLFF
TRBJ2-1 | 15 | NA | TRBD2 | TRBV5-1 | TGCGCCAGCAGCTTGATGAGCGGGGGGGCCGGTGAGCAGTTCTTC | CASSLMSGGAGEQFF
TRBJ1-3 | 15 | NA | TRBD1 | TRBV7-9 | TGTGCCAGCAGCGCAGACAGGGGGTCAGGAAACACCATATATTTT | CASSADRGSGNTIYF
TRBJ1-6 | 16 | once | NA | TRBV18 | TGTGCCAGCTCACCTGGTCAGGTTCCGGGATTTTCACCCCTCCACTTT | CASSPGQVPGFSPLHF
TRBJ1-2 | 12 | once | TRBD1 | TRBV7-9 | TGTGCCACGACAGGGCTAAACTATGGCTACACCTTC | CATTGLNYGYTF
TRBJ1-1 | 14 | NA | NA | TRBV6-5 | TGTGCCAGCAGTTATTTACGGCAGGAGGCTGAAGCTTTCTTT | CASSYLRQEAEAFF
TRBJ2-7 | 14 | NA | TRBD2 | TRBV28 | TGTGCCAGCAGCCCTGCGGGGACTACCTACGAGCAGTACTTC | CASSPAGTTYEQYF
TRBJ1-1 | 14 | once | NA | TRBV14 | TGTGCCAGCAGCATCCAAGCAGGGAACACTGAAGCTTTCTTT | CASSIQAGNTEAFF
TRBJ1-2 | 11 | NA | NA | TRBV20-1 | TGCAGTGCGTCGGGGGAAAATGGCTACACCTTC | CSASGENGYTF
TRBJ2-3 | 14 | NA | NA | TRBV11-3 | TGTGCCAGCAGCAACAGGGAAGGGACAGATACGCAGTATTTT | CASSNREGTDTQYF
TRBJ1-2 | 13 | NA | NA | TRBV23-1 | TGCGCCAGCTCCCCGACAGATATCTATGGCTACACCTTC | CASSPTDIYGYTF
TRBJ1-5 | 14 | NA | NA | TRBV28 | TGTGCCAGCAGAGTGGGGCTAAGCAATCAGCCCCAGCATTTT | CASRVGLSNQPQHF
TRBJ1-5 | 13 | NA | NA | TRBV7-9 | TGTGCCAGTAGTCGGGGGGCGGCTCAGCCCCAGCATTTT | CASSRGAAQPQHF
TRBJ1-3 | 16 | NA | NA | TRBV5-4 | TGTGCCAGCAGCTCCCAAGGGACATGGAGTGGAAACACCATATATTTT | CASSSQGTWSGNTIYF